This record covers a single TCR beta chain. Enrolment of Seattle patients took place during active infection, and they were followed longitudinally. In the study's own analysis: Amplified reference gene primers provided the basis for estimating nucleated cell counts. This table comes from immunoSEQ multiplex PCR, and its TCRdb copy is limited to in-frame clones, with some not included. That table furnishes V, J and clone size, whereas the DNA furnished D and trimming. Counted here are about 210,000 clones, around 80% occurring once; the ten biggest clones make up over 9.5%. Germline V lookup: CDR1 SGHTS, CDR2 YDEGEE. The junction had 12 bases not matched to a gene; V was cut back by 4 bases and J by 1 base. The CDR3 runs to 17 residues. These data belong to a study of blood T cell repertoires in COVID-19. Across the study: PBMCs, B-cell-depleted T cells, or T cells were the source of the cDNA or gDNA that made up the material.

This TCR was sampled from a woman at least 80 years old with COVID-19, enrolled during active disease. The V call is TRBV5-8, the J call TRBJ1-1, with TRBD1 matching 8 bases. Sequenced: peripheral blood. CDR3: CASSIGVSGGANTEAFF. Written as DNA, the CDR3 is TGTGCCAGCAGCATAGGTGTTTCAGGGGGCGCGAACACTGAAGCTTTCTTT.